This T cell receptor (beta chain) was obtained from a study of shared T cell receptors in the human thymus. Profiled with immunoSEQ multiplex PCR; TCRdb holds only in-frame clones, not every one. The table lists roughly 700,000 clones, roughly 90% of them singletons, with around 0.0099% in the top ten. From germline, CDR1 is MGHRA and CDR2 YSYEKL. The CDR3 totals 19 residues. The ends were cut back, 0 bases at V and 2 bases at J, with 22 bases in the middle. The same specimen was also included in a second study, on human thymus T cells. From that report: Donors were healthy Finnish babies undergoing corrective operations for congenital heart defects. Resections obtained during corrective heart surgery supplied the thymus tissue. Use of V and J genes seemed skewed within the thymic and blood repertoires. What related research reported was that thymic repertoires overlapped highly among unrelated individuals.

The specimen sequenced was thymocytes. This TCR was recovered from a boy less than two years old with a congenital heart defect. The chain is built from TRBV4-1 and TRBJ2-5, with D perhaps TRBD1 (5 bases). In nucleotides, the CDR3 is TGCGCCAGCAGCCAAGATGACGACAGCGCTCGGACGAAGCAAGAGACCCAGTACTTC. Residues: CASSQDDDSARTKQETQYF.